A selection of T cell receptor beta chains follows, all from one sample in a study of vaccination and CD4 T cells after COVID-19. Each CDR3 protein gets one entry after TCRdb re-called the PCR reads with MiXCR. This table holds about 15,000 distinct CDR3 sequences, around 40% found once. These receptors' antigens are unknown. Material for sequencing was cultured CD4+ T cells from blood. The receptors were gathered from a human donor with COVID-19. Each CDR3 is given without its conserved first and last residue. Clone size is shown for a subset of rows, as once, few, many or a class of expanded clone.

V gene	J gene	clone size	CDR3 protein
TRBV7-9	TRBJ2-5	.	ASSPLRSPKGETQY
TRBV20-1	TRBJ2-1	.	SARDAAGLAGGQSYNEQF
TRBV11-2	TRBJ1-5	few	ASSLVDSNQPQH
TRBV11-1	TRBJ2-3	few	ASSFLAGGTSDTQY
TRBV24-1	TRBJ1-1	few	ATRRGDMAF
TRBV7-6	TRBJ2-3	.	ASSFQTRNADTQY
TRBV20-1	TRBJ2-3	.	SARVIAGAGDTQY
TRBV12-3/TRBV12-4	TRBJ1-2	.	ASSLIRGASYGYT
TRBV2	TRBJ1-6	.	ASSVQGRKGSPLH
TRBV6-1	TRBJ2-7	few	ASRGDSSYEQY
TRBV7-2	TRBJ1-4	.	ASSPGRFNEKLF